These T cell receptor beta chains were read from a single sample in a study of Graves' ophthalmopathy and Graves' hyperthyroidism. Using its own MiXCR run on the multiplex PCR reads, TCRdb lists one record per CDR3 protein. The sample holds around 1,200,000 distinct CDR3 sequences, 35% to 40% seen once. What was sequenced was peripheral blood or thyroid tissue (not recorded which). The receptors shown here come from an adult man with Graves' hyperthyroidism. CDR3s include the opening cysteine and the closing phenylalanine or tryptophan. The order of the fields is D gene, V gene, J gene, clone size, CDR3 protein, CDR3 DNA. D genes are given only for firm matches. Expanded clones get a size class; other rows say once, few or many, or leave the size out.

>TRBD2|TRBV5-6|TRBJ2-2|NA
CASSVGLADHTGELFF
TGTGCCAGCAGCGTGGGACTAGCGGACCACACCGGGGAGCTGTTTTTT
>TRBD1|TRBV5-8|TRBJ1-4|NA
CASSLAQGGSEKLFF
TGTGCCAGCAGCTTGGCCCAGGGGGGAAGTGAAAAACTGTTTTTT
>TRBD2|TRBV7-2|TRBJ2-2|NA
CASTYSGTRLPGELFF
TGTGCCAGCACCTATAGCGGGACCCGGCTCCCCGGGGAGCTGTTTTTT
>NA|TRBV15|TRBJ1-2|many
CATSRARDTQDGYTF
TGTGCCACCAGCAGAGCCCGGGACACCCAGGATGGCTACACCTTC
>TRBD1|TRBV10-3|TRBJ1-1|NA
CAIRPGQGMNTEAFF
TGTGCCATCAGACCGGGACAGGGCATGAACACTGAAGCTTTCTTT
>TRBD1|TRBV29-1|TRBJ2-2|NA
CSVEVTGVGNTGELFF
TGCAGCGTTGAAGTGACAGGGGTCGGAAACACCGGGGAGCTGTTTTTT
>NA|TRBV10-3|TRBJ1-5|NA
CAISDLSGYSNQPQHF
TGTGCCATCAGTGACCTATCGGGGTATTCAAATCAGCCCCAGCATTTT
>NA|TRBV6-5|TRBJ1-2|NA
CASSYYGRTLGSGYTF
TGTGCCAGCAGTTACTATGGACGGACTTTAGGCTCTGGCTACACCTTC
>TRBD1|TRBV11-2|TRBJ2-3|NA
CASSIRGGGTTDAQYF
TGTGCCAGCAGCATCCGAGGGGGCGGAACCACAGATGCGCAGTATTTT
>NA|TRBV7-6|TRBJ1-4|NA
CASTQPGAGGATNEKLFF
TGTGCCAGCACCCAGCCGGGAGCCGGAGGGGCAACTAATGAAAAACTGTTTTTT
>TRBD2|TRBV9|TRBJ2-7|NA
CASSVGGLDYEQYF
TGTGCCAGCAGCGTAGGTGGACTAGACTACGAGCAGTACTTC
>NA|TRBV12-3/TRBV12-4|TRBJ2-2|once
CASSSPRGHGELFF
TGTGCCAGCAGCAGCCCCCGGGGCCACGGGGAGCTGTTTTTT
>NA|TRBV9|TRBJ2-6|NA
CASSHNDRISGANVLTF
TGTGCCAGCTCACATAACGACAGGATCTCTGGGGCCAACGTCCTGACTTTC
>NA|TRBV9|TRBJ2-3|NA
CASSLGLRGTDTQYF
TGTGCCAGCAGCTTGGGACTTCGGGGCACAGATACACAGTATTTT
>TRBD1|TRBV5-6|TRBJ1-2|many
CASRTGQGRGYTF
TGTGCCAGCAGAACTGGACAGGGCCGTGGCTACACCTTC